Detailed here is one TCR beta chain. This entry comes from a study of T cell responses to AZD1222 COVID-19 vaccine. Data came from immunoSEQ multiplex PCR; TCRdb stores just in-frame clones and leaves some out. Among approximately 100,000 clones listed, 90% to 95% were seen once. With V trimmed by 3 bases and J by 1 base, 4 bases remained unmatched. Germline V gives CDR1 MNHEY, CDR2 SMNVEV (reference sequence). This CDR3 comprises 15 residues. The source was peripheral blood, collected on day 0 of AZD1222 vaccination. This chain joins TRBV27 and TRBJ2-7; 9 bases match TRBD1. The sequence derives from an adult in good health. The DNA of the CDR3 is TGTGCCAGCAGTTTGGGGGGGACAGGGTCCTACGAGCAGTACTTC. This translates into CASSLGGTGSYEQYF.